This TCR beta chain was obtained from a study of T cell responses to AZD1222 COVID-19 vaccine (dated by TCRdb to about 2021). Study-level background: TCR sequencing covered some 240 trial participants: roughly 200 given two doses of AZD1222 and about 26 given two doses of MenACWY control vaccine. Trial participants were enrolled by age into 18-55, 56-69 and 70-plus year subgroups, with 148, 28 and 57 TCR-sequenced participants respectively. The research as a whole found: In the small 56-69-year group, the increase in depth fell short of significance, most likely because of low power. Vaccine-associated CD4 TCRs spanned the whole spike protein, with dominant responses in regions 160-218 and 743-854. Because no samples from the day 14 peak response were available, repertoires could be characterized only after the peak T cell response. Conclusions about previously exposed vaccinees are limited because only six or seven AZD1222 recipients were SARS-CoV-2 seropositive at baseline. After two AZD1222 doses, both the breadth and the depth of spike-specific TCRs were significantly higher than at day 0 and than in MenACWY recipients. Nearly half of unique spike-specific TCRs reportedly recognized epitopes outside regions mutated in the B.1.351 and B.1.1.7 variants. Most participants were white British and females outnumbered males, and the authors suggested that clonal diversity may have been underestimated.

Points on this clone: Its antigen is unknown. Per-nucleotide qualities are absent, and no much larger clonotype sits a single base away.

The CDR3 regions of human TCRbeta chains were analyzed by immunosequencing. Regarding the original processing steps: Repertoire TCRs were matched against a reference library of SARS-CoV-2-specific TCRs generated with the MIRA antigen-specificity platform. Breadth was defined as the fraction of unique TCRs that were SARS-CoV-2-associated, and depth was defined as the fraction of total T cells that were SARS-CoV-2-associated. Using the MIRA data, every spike-specific TCR was mapped to the spike region that the TCR reacted to and assigned to either a CD4 or a CD8 class. Log10-transformed breadth and depth values were compared by one-way ANOVA with Sidak's multiple comparisons tests. The table was pulled from immuneACCESS by TCRdb, which kept in-frame rearrangements only. Such tables lose some clones; where checked, under half of the loss comes from unresolved V genes, and the rest has no known cause. V, J and clone size are taken as reported in that table, and D and trimming were inferred from the DNA itself. The sample table contains approximately 160,000 clones; only one count was recorded for roughly 94% of them. Of the sample, 5.1% falls within the top ten clones.

Explained via the paper, the time point label denotes: about 28 days (+/-7) after the second vaccine dose. AZD1222 recipients given second doses at about 4 weeks or at about 12 weeks were pooled, since spike-specific TCR depth and breadth were not found to differ between the two schedules. Vaccinee samples came from UK trials COV001 and COV002, including a single-blind randomized controlled phase 2/3 trial of AZD1222 (ChAdOx1 nCoV-19) in healthy adults. For TCRbeta chain sequencing, PBMC samples from trial participants were taken at day 0 and at day 28 after the second dose. The CDR3 holds 13 amino acids from the cysteine to the phenylalanine. CDR3 DNA is the only sequence kept; it has 39 bases, read in frame from the first base. V is pared back by 6 bases and J by 3 bases, with 10 bases lying between the germline termini.

Here the sequenced sample was peripheral blood, taken 28 days after the second AZD1222 dose. This receptor was obtained from an adult who received the AZD1222 COVID-19 vaccine. This chain is built from TRBV12-3 or TRBV12-4 and TRBJ2-3, with no confidently assigned D gene. The CDR3 region: CASSPLRTDTQYF. The bases read TGTGCCAGCAGCCCTCTTCGAACAGATACGCAGTATTTT.